Following are 29 T cell receptor beta chains from one sample sequenced in a study of T cells after yellow fever vaccination. TCRdb re-called the 5' RACE reads through MiXCR, storing one row per CDR3 protein. Of fewer than 450,000 distinct CDR3 sequences detected, about 4% appear once; the ten largest clones hold roughly 26%. Here the sequenced sample was PBMCs, taken 5 days after the yellow fever booster vaccination. The source of these receptors is a man aged 18 to 29 who received the YFV17D yellow fever vaccine.

This clonotype has more than one count but fewer than ten. This sequence joins TRBV27 and TRBJ1-6, with D uncertain. V was pared by 5 bases and J by 14 bases, with 22 bases between. This CDR3 is built from 15 residues. Germline V CDR1 and CDR2: MNHEY, SMNVEV (reference sequence). This CDR3 is CASSPTGPTLRSLHF. As DNA, the CDR3 is TGTGCCAGCAGTCCTACCGGGCCCACCCTGCGGTCCCTCCACTTT.

This clonotype was observed many times. V gene TRBV20-1 combines with J gene TRBJ2-3, with 13 bases identical to TRBD2. Germline-derived CDR1 and CDR2 are DFQATT and SNEGSKA (reference sequence). V shed 0 bases, J shed 3 bases, and the junction held 3 bases outside the gene matches. This CDR3 comprises 16 residues. The CDR3, as DNA: TGCAGTGCTAGAGAACTAGCGGGGGGGCGAACAGATACGCAGTATTTT. Its translation is CSARELAGGRTDTQYF.

The rearrangement joins TRBV3-1 to TRBJ1-1; possible D gene TRBD1, 6 bases. The germline V gene encodes CDR1 LGHDT and CDR2 YNNKEL (reference sequence). The CDR3 length is 18 residues. The V end lost 0 bases, the J end lost 8 bases, and 25 bases lay between the germline ends. The chain's CDR3 is CASSQEGPGHWYPAEAFF. The DNA for the CDR3 is TGTGCCAGCAGCCAAGAGGGACCGGGACACTGGTACCCAGCGGAAGCTTTCTTT.

Worth noting for this clonotype: One end of the junction fails to match germline, which may point to a read error. The chain is built from TRBV27 and TRBJ2-5, with TRBD1 as a possible D gene (5 bases). Germline loops: CDR1 MNHEY, CDR2 SMNVEV (reference sequence). CDR3 length equals 15 residues. The CDR3, as DNA: TGTGCCAGCAGTACCGGACATTTGGTCCAAGAGACCAAGTACTTC. Translated, it gives CASSTGHLVQETKYF.

This clonotype was detected only a few times. The gene calls are TRBV20-1 and TRBJ2-7; possible D gene TRBD2, 5 bases. Trimming removed 0 bases from V and 4 bases from J, with 7 bases in between. This CDR3 contains 12 residues. Per germline, CDR1 DFQATT and CDR2 SNEGSKA (reference sequence). The CDR3 bases are TGCAGTGCTAGAGATTCGGGATACGAGCAGTACTTC. Its translation: CSARDSGYEQYF.

This clonotype has at least ten counts. This chain connects TRBV20-1 to TRBJ1-2; 10 positions agree with TRBD1. The trim removed 6 bases at V and 4 bases at J, leaving 11 bases unmatched. CDR3 size: 15 residues. Germline V gene sequence: CDR1 DFQATT, CDR2 SNEGSKA (reference sequence). DNA of the CDR3: TGCAGTGCCGTAAAGTCCGGGACAGGGGCCTATGGCTACACCTTC. This translates into CSAVKSGTGAYGYTF.

A few counts support this clonotype. This chain joins TRBV5-4 and TRBJ2-5; D unresolved. The CDR3 totals 13 residues. Germline loops: CDR1 SGHNT, CDR2 YYREEE (reference sequence). V lost 0 bases and J lost 4, with 7 bases in between. The CDR3 nucleotides read TGTGCCAGCAGCTTGGCAAATGGAGAGACCCAGTACTTC. Amino acid sequence: CASSLANGETQYF.

The chain carries TRBV5-1 and TRBJ1-2; no firm D call. CDR1 SGHRS and CDR2 YFSETQ come from the germline V gene. This CDR3 comprises 17 residues. V was pared by 0 bases and J by 0 bases, with 15 bases between. As DNA, the CDR3 is TGCGCCAGCAGCTTGGGGGCCAGGCCGACGACTAACTATGGCTACACCTTC. This translates into CASSLGARPTTNYGYTF.

In its sample, this clonotype was seen once. The chain is built from TRBV5-1 and TRBJ2-3; D unclear. Between the trimmed V and J ends, which lost 0 bases and 4 bases, there was a span of 21 bases. This CDR3 spans 18 amino acids. Germline-derived CDR1 and CDR2 are SGHRS and YFSETQ. The DNA for the CDR3 is TGCGCCAGCAGCTTGGAGGATGTGGCGGCCGGTTTGCCAGATACGCAGTATTTT. Its protein product is CASSLEDVAAGLPDTQYF.

The chain joins TRBV19 to TRBJ1-5; the D gene is possibly TRBD1 (5 bases). The V gene's germline CDR1 is LNHDA and CDR2 SQIVND (reference sequence). The V and J ends lost 6 bases and 5 bases respectively, with 17 bases between them. CDR3 length: 15 amino acids. The CDR3 nucleotides read TGTGCCAGTAGCGGGGACGAGGGAGGGGATCAGCCCCAGCATTTT. It specifies CASSGDEGGDQPQHF.

The chain has TRBV15 and TRBJ2-7, with D perhaps TRBD2 (6 bases). CDR1 is LNHNV and CDR2 is YYDKDF in the germline V gene (reference sequence). The V end lost 4 bases, the J end lost 3 bases, and 16 bases lay between the germline ends. CDR3 length: 15 residues. CDR3 in amino acids: CATSKGGGSLYEQYV. CDR3 sequence (DNA): TGTGCCACCAGCAAGGGTGGGGGGTCCCTCTACGAGCAGTACGTC.

This clonotype was picked up a small number of times. The chain combines TRBV29-1 with TRBJ2-5; D might be TRBD2 (5 bases). Per the germline V gene, CDR1 is SQVTM and CDR2 is ANQGSEA. V shed 6 bases and J shed 2 bases, with 16 bases lying between them. The CDR3 covers 14 residues. CDR3 sequence: CSVGRPPGQETQYF. The CDR3 DNA reads as TGCAGCGTCGGCCGGCCTCCGGGGCAAGAGACCCAGTACTTC.

The chain has TRBV18 and TRBJ1-3; D call uncertain. Germline loops: CDR1 KGHSH, CDR2 LQKENI. This CDR3 has 14 amino acids. V lost 6 bases and J 4 bases, leaving 13 bases between the germline ends. The CDR3 DNA is TGTGCCAGCTCTCCCGGGAACTCCGGAAACACCATATATTTT. It translates to CASSPGNSGNTIYF.

The chain employs TRBV29-1 and TRBJ2-1, with 9 bases identical to TRBD2. The CDR3 covers 15 residues. The V segment lost 3 bases and the J segment 9 bases; nucleotides outside the gene matches: 12. CDR1 and CDR2 (germline): SQVTM, ANQGSEA. CDR3: CSVERLAGRWGEQFF. In DNA form, the CDR3 reads TGCAGCGTTGAGAGGCTAGCGGGGAGGTGGGGTGAGCAGTTCTTC.

As concerns this clonotype: A read error is possible here, since a much larger clone lies one base away. The J gene is TRBJ2-3, the V gene TRBV20-1; TRBD1 might be the D (6 bases). CDR1 is DFQATT, CDR2 SNEGSKA, per germline (reference sequence). There are 12 residues in the CDR3. CDR3 in amino acids: CGAGWGQDTQYF. The CDR3 nucleotides are TGCGGTGCGGGCTGGGGGCAAGATACGCAGTATTTT.

This clonotype was observed at least ten times. The gene calls are TRBV12-3 or TRBV12-4 and TRBJ1-3; unclear D gene. Trimming removed 6 bases at V and 2 bases at J, with 11 bases between. The CDR3 loop spans 14 amino acids. CDR3 DNA sequence: TGTGCCAGCAGAACCCTCGGGGCTGGAAACACCATATATTTT. The encoded protein is CASRTLGAGNTIYF.

This clonotype was picked up a small number of times. The chain couples TRBV12-3 or TRBV12-4 to TRBJ2-1, with D tentatively TRBD2 (6 bases). CDR3 length: 15 residues. V was clipped by 1 base and J by 0 bases, with 7 bases between them. This CDR3 reads CASSLGDSSYNEQFF. DNA for the CDR3: TGTGCCAGCAGTTTAGGGGACTCCTCCTACAATGAGCAGTTCTTC.

This chain uses TRBV20-1 with TRBJ2-6; no firm D call. The V end lost 0 bases, the J end lost 6 bases, and 21 bases lay between the germline ends. This CDR3 is 18 amino acids long. Germline CDR1 DFQATT, CDR2 SNEGSKA (reference sequence). The CDR3 coding sequence is TGCAGTGCTAGAGATCGAAGTTTATGGCACTATGAGGCCAACGTCCTGACTTTC. Translating gives CSARDRSLWHYEANVLTF.

The rearrangement links TRBV7-8 to TRBJ2-6; 7 bases agree with TRBD1. The CDR3 is 16 amino acids. The junction had 11 bases not matched to a gene; V was cut back by 5 bases and J by 7 bases. The V gene's germline CDR1 is SGHVS and CDR2 FQNEAQ. The CDR3 sequence is CASSPRTGSVANVLTF. CDR3 bases: TGTGCCAGCAGCCCCAGGACAGGAAGTGTTGCCAACGTCCTGACTTTC. The entire variable domain, with the rest obtained from reference TRBV7-8 and TRBJ2-6, is as follows: GAGVSQSPRYKVAKRGQDVALRCDPISGHVSLFWYQQALGQGPEFLTYFQNEAQLDKSGLPSDRFFAERPEGSVSTLKIQRTQQEDSAVYLCASSPRTGSVANVLTFGAGSRLTVL.

V is TRBV19 and J is TRBJ1-3; no clear D gene. The CDR3 loop spans 15 amino acids. The V and J ends lost 4 bases and 4 bases respectively, with 14 bases between them. Per the germline V gene, CDR1 is LNHDA and CDR2 is SQIVND (reference sequence). The CDR3 sequence: CASSTPGGPGNTIYF. The DNA for the CDR3 is TGTGCCAGTAGTACCCCCGGTGGGCCCGGAAACACCATATATTTT.

In this sample, this clonotype turned up many times. The rearrangement joins TRBV20-1 to TRBJ2-1, with 12 bases identical to TRBD2. V lost 6 bases and J lost 10; bases outside the gene matches: 10. Germline V lookup: CDR1 DFQATT, CDR2 SNEGSKA (reference sequence). The CDR3 has 14 residues. In DNA, the CDR3 is TGCAGTGCCACGCTAGCGGGGGGGCAGAACGAGCAGTTCTTC. This codes for CSATLAGGQNEQFF.

This clonotype was seen a few times. V is TRBV7-9 and J is TRBJ1-3; D possibly corresponds to TRBD1 (6 bases). This CDR3 contains 14 residues. V was pared by 4 bases and J by 3 bases, with 10 bases between. Germline V gives CDR1 SEHNR, CDR2 FQNEAQ (reference sequence). DNA of the CDR3: TGTGCCAGCAGCTCAGGGGACCGTGGAAACACCATATATTTT. It encodes CASSSGDRGNTIYF. The full variable domain, its missing parts supplied by reference TRBV7-9 and TRBJ1-3, is DTGVSQNPRHKITKRGQNVTFRCDPISEHNRLYWYRQTLGQGPEFLTYFQNEAQLEKSRLLSDRFSAERPKGSFSTLEIQRTEQGDSAMYLCASSSGDRGNTIYFGEGSWLTVV.

In its sample, this clonotype was seen a few times. The chain carries TRBV6-6 and TRBJ2-7, with 11 bases that match TRBD1. Germline-derived CDR1 and CDR2 are MNHNY and SVGAGI (reference sequence). V lost 5 bases and J lost 3; bases outside the gene matches: 6. The CDR3 runs 15 residues. CDR3 sequence (DNA): TGTGCCAGCAGTGATGGACAGGGGGCAATCTACGAGCAGTACTTC. Its translation: CASSDGQGAIYEQYF.

In this sample, this clonotype turned up a few times. The chain combines TRBV4-2 with TRBJ2-1; 14 bases map to TRBD2. The germline V gene has CDR1 LGHNA and CDR2 YNFKEQ. The CDR3 sequence is 16 residues long. J lost 8 bases, V lost 4 bases, and 7 bases had no gene match. In DNA form, the CDR3 reads TGTGCCAGCAGCCTTGGGACTAGCGGGGGTCTCTATGAGCAGTTCTTC. Translation gives CASSLGTSGGLYEQFF.

This clonotype was observed at least ten times. This chain joins TRBV12-3 or TRBV12-4 and TRBJ1-5, with D unresolved. Trimming took 4 bases from V and 0 from J, leaving 13 bases between them. The CDR3 is made up of 16 amino acids. DNA for the CDR3: TGTGCCAGCAGTTCCGACCGTGGATATAGCAATCAGCCCCAGCATTTT. Its translation is CASSSDRGYSNQPQHF.

The gene calls are TRBV19 and TRBJ1-5; the match to TRBD1 covers 9 bases. There are 18 residues in the CDR3. Germline CDR1 reads LNHDA; CDR2 reads SQIVND (reference sequence). Germline trimming cut 7 bases from V and 0 bases from J; bases unmatched to any gene: 13. Written as DNA, the CDR3 is TGTGCCAGTAAGGTCATGACAGGGGGATTCTATAGCAATCAGCCCCAGCATTTT. It specifies CASKVMTGGFYSNQPQHF. The full variable domain, its missing parts supplied by reference TRBV19 and TRBJ1-5, is DGGITQSPKYLFRKEGQNVTLSCEQNLNHDAMYWYRQDPGQGLRLIYYSQIVNDFQKGDIAEGYSVSREKKESFPLTVTSAQKNPTAFYLCASKVMTGGFYSNQPQHFGDGTRLSIL.

In its sample, this clonotype was seen a few times. The chain employs TRBV12-5 and TRBJ2-5; TRBD1 aligns across 9 bases. Germline CDR1 reads LGHNT; CDR2 reads FRNRAP. This CDR3 region has 18 residues. The J segment lost 5 bases and the V segment lost 1 base, leaving 14 bases of the junction unmatched. CDR3 residues: CASGLGGGTGTTGETQYF. DNA of the CDR3: TGTGCTAGTGGTTTGGGGGGGGGGACAGGGACCACCGGGGAGACCCAGTACTTC.

This clonotype has only a few counts. This chain links TRBV4-1 with TRBJ2-5; D may match TRBD1 or TRBD2 (6 bases each). This CDR3 is built from 16 residues. Germline V gene sequence: CDR1 MGHRA, CDR2 YSYEKL. With 1 base removed from V and 5 bases from J, the gap between germline ends came to 17 bases. The CDR3: CASSQAGRTDHETQYF. The CDR3 nucleotides are TGCGCCAGCAGCCAAGCGGGGAGGACAGATCACGAGACCCAGTACTTC.

The chain joins TRBV7-2 to TRBJ1-5; D not certain. The CDR3 is made up of 13 amino acids. The V gene lost 3 bases and the J gene lost 4 bases, with 7 bases spanning the gap. Germline loops: CDR1 SGHTA, CDR2 FQGNSA. In DNA form, the CDR3 reads TGTGCCAGCAGCTTTAGGAGGAATCAGCCCCAGCATTTT. Translation: CASSFRRNQPQHF. Looking up the rest from reference TRBV7-2 and TRBJ1-5 gives the full variable domain: GAGVSQSPSNKVTEKGKDVELRCDPISGHTALYWYRQSLGQGLEFLIYFQGNSAPDKSGLPSDRFSAERTGGSVSTLTIQRTQQEDSAVYLCASSFRRNQPQHFGDGTRLSIL.